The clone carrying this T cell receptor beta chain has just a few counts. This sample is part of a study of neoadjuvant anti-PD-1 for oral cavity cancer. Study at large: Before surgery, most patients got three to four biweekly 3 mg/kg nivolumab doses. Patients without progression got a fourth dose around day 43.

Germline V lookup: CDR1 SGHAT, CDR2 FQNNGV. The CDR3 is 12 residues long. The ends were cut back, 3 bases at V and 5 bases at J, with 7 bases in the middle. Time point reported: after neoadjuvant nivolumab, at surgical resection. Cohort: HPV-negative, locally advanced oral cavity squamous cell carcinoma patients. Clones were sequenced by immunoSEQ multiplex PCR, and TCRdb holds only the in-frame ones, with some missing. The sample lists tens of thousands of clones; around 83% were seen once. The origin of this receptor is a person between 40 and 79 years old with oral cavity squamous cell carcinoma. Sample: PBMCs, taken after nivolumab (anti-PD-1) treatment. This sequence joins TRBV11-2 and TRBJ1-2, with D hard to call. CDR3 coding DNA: TGTGCCAGCAGCTTCTCACTTTATGGCTACACCTTC. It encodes CASSFSLYGYTF.